This record covers a single T cell receptor beta chain. Its specificity is not known. V was cut by 6 bases and J by 4 bases, with 16 bases left in between. CDR1 and CDR2 (germline): SNHLY, FYNNEI. The CDR3 covers 15 residues. The record originates from a study of T cell responses to AZD1222 COVID-19 vaccine. Study information: Second-dose timings of about 4 or about 12 weeks were pooled. Study-wide results and limits: Variant regions that are unmutated are reportedly the target of nearly half of spike-specific TCRs. White British donors predominated, females outnumbered males, and clonal diversity was possibly underestimated.

Assay used: immunoSEQ multiplex PCR; TCRdb lists only in-frame clones, some missing. The sample consists of roughly 140,000 clones, around 89% of them appearing once. Material: peripheral blood, obtained on day 0 of AZD1222 vaccination. The clonotype comes from an adult in good health. V usage is TRBV2 and J usage is TRBJ1-5, with a possible D match to TRBD1 (6 bases). CDR3 sequence (DNA): TGTGCCAGCAGAGAGGACAGAGCGGGAAATCAGCCCCAGCATTTT. Translating it yields CASREDRAGNQPQHF. Using reference TRBV2 and TRBJ1-5 for the parts outside the CDR3, the full variable domain is EPEVTQTPSHQVTQMGQEVILRCVPISNHLYFYWYRQILGQKVEFLVSFYNNEISEKSEIFDDQFSVERPDGSNFTLKIRSTKLEDSAMYFCASREDRAGNQPQHFGDGTRLSIL.